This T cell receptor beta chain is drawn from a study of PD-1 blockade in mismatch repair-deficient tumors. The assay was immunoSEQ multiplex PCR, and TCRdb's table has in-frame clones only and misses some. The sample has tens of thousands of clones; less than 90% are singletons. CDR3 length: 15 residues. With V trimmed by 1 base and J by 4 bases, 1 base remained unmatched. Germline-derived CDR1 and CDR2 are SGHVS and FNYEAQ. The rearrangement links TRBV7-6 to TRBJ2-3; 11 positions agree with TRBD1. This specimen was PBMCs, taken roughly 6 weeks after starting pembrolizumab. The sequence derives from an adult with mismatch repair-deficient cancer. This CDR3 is CASSLVGQGADTQYF. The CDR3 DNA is TGTGCCAGCAGCTTAGTGGGACAGGGGGCAGATACGCAGTATTTT.